Included here is one T cell receptor beta chain sequence, with context. Its matching antigen is unknown. Researchers ran the PCR with 60 Vbeta and 13 Jbeta primers. Methods used by the authors: Later reanalysis found around 74 million unique TCR beta chains, around 11 million of them shared. Produced via immunoSEQ multiplex PCR; TCRdb's table is partial and in-frame only. The DNA gave D and trimming, while V, J and clone size come from that table. Counted here are about 180,000 clones, around 76% occurring once; the ten biggest clones make up about 1.5%. This sample was taken from a study of cytomegalovirus exposure and HLA in healthy donors. The study's findings and limits: Later examination showed HLA-associated TCR beta chains had greater clonal expansion than equally common others. CMV serostatus was the only immune exposure information that was available. Near-uniform donor sequencing depth was presumed by presence/absence analyses.

The CDR3 is made up of 15 amino acids. CDR1 is LGHNA, CDR2 YNFKEQ, per germline. V lost 1 base to trimming and J lost 1 base, with 8 bases between them. This chain uses TRBV4-2 with TRBJ1-5; D is uncertain. The sample taken for sequencing was PBMCs. The origin of this receptor is a man aged 40-49 years in good health and CMV-seronegative. CDR3: CASSQGGVSNQPQHF. The CDR3 DNA reads TGTGCCAGCAGCCAAGGCGGGGTAAGCAATCAGCCCCAGCATTTT.